This note documents a single T cell receptor (beta chain) sequence. Its antigen has not been determined. There are no base qualities to consult, and no much larger clone falls within one base. The immunoSEQ Assay, a bias-controlled multiplex PCR, was used to amplify TCRbeta CDR3 regions from genomic DNA. The source study handled its data this way. Within the assay, amplification of reference gene primers was used to estimate how many nucleated cells each sample contained. Sequence reads were collapsed and filtered to measure the absolute abundance of every unique TCRbeta CDR3 rearrangement. Productive Simpson clonality was computed per sample as the square root of Simpson's diversity index over productive rearrangements. This immuneACCESS table, as held by TCRdb, lists in-frame sequences with V and J called but not all clones. Of the missing ones, under half trace to an unresolved V gene in checked studies; the others have no known cause. The V and J calls and clone size were taken over from that table, and D and trimming were inferred from the DNA. Across this sample there are about 110,000 clones, with about 80% seen only once. The ten top clones hold roughly 4% of the sample.

The source of the sample is a study of blood T cell repertoires in COVID-19 (dated by TCRdb to 2018 to 2021). The study in broad terms: Samples covering the acute and convalescent phases of COVID-19 were provided by collaborators in the United States, Italy and Spain. The material from the prospective study consisted of cDNA or gDNA derived from T cells, B-cell-depleted T cells, or PBMCs. The dataset comprised deeply sampled blood TCRbeta repertoires from subjects exposed to, actively infected with, or recovered from COVID-19. The repertoires were made available in a free public database intended to serve as a resource for research on the immune response to SARS-CoV-2. Samples were obtained from the ongoing ImmuneRACE study (first 160 participants) and from over a thousand subjects provided by 6 global collaborators. The sample metadata nearly always contained a de-identified subject ID, COVID-19 status, age in years and sex. HLA class I and class II types, where available, came from metadata supplied by the sample provider rather than from assay-based typing. Broader findings and caveats from the paper: Clinical and demographic metadata were provided uncurated, with the amount varying by source and participant.

Each collaborating institution followed its own protocols to collect whole blood in K2EDTA tubes. For TCRbeta analysis, collaborators shipped samples as frozen whole blood, isolated PBMCs, or DNA extracted from either of those sample types. At the junction V is shortened by 1 base and J by 8 bases, with 8 bases in between. From its cysteine to its phenylalanine, the CDR3 spans 13 amino acids. Solely the CDR3 DNA is kept, with 39 bases framed from the first base. Here the chain combines TRBV12-3 or TRBV12-4 and TRBJ1-4; no confident D gene assignment can be made. This receptor was taken from a man between 65 and 79 years old with acute or convalescent COVID-19. The material sequenced was peripheral blood. The sequenced DNA: TGTGCCAGCAGTTTAGGGCAGAAAGAAAAACTGTTTTTT. The translation is CASSLGQKEKLFF.